A selection of T cell receptor beta chains follows, all from one sample in a study of blood T cell repertoires in COVID-19. The protocol was immunoSEQ multiplex PCR, while the TCRdb copy is restricted to in-frame clones and leaves out a portion. Among some 340,000 clones, roughly 86% were seen once, and the ten largest hold approximately 5.3%. Sequences were obtained from PBMCs or T cells enriched from blood (not recorded which). Receptors were obtained from a woman between 25 and 40 years old who had recovered from COVID-19. CDR3s include the opening cysteine and the closing phenylalanine or tryptophan. D genes are given only for firm matches. For some rows the clone size is stated as once, few or many, or as a class when expanded; others skip it.

13,.,TRBJ2-5,few,TRBV5-4,TGTGCCAGCAGCTTGGGTCCTCGGGAGACCCAGTACTTC,CASSLGPRETQYF
14,.,TRBJ2-7,.,TRBV24-1,TGTGCCACCAGTGTGTGCCGACAGACCTACGAGCAGTACTTC,CATSVCRQTYEQYF
11,.,TRBJ2-7,.,TRBV29-1,TGCAGCGTACAGGGCTCCTACGAGCAGTACTTC,CSVQGSYEQYF
16,.,TRBJ2-6,.,TRBV28,TGTGCCAGCAGTTTCGGCCCAGGCTCTGGGGCCAACGTCCTGACTTTC,CASSFGPGSGANVLTF
14,.,TRBJ1-5,.,TRBV27,TGTGCCAGCAGTTTTGGGCAGCCTAATCAGCCCCAGCATTTT,CASSFGQPNQPQHF
13,.,TRBJ1-1,.,TRBV27,TGTGCCAGCAGTTTAATGGTGAGGACTGAAGCTTTCTTT,CASSLMVRTEAFF
16,.,TRBJ1-2,.,TRBV18,TGTGCCAGCTCGCCCGACCACGGGACAATTAACTATGGCTACACCTTC,CASSPDHGTINYGYTF
13,.,TRBJ1-6,.,TRBV7-8,TGTGCCAGCAGCTCCCGGGAAAATTCACCCCTCCACTTT,CASSSRENSPLHF
16,.,TRBJ1-2,.,TRBV5-4,TGTGCCAGCAGCGGGCTCTTTCGAAGGGGAGGCTATGGCTACACCTTC,CASSGLFRRGGYGYTF
11,.,TRBJ2-1,.,TRBV25-1,TGTGCCAGCAGTCAGGACAATGAGCAGTTCTTC,CASSQDNEQFF
15,TRBD1,TRBJ2-3,many,TRBV14,TGTGCCAGCAGCCGGTACGACAGGGCGAGGGATACGCAGTATTTT,CASSRYDRARDTQYF
15,.,TRBJ2-7,.,TRBV27,TGTGCCAGCAGTTTAACCTCTCTGACTAGTTACGAGCAGTACTTC,CASSLTSLTSYEQYF
15,.,TRBJ1-3,.,TRBV18,TGTGCCAGCTCACCTGCGGAGGGCTCAAGAAACACCATATATTTT,CASSPAEGSRNTIYF
14,TRBD2,TRBJ2-7,.,TRBV7-3,TGTGCCAGCAGCTTATCGGGGGGCTCCTACGAGCAGTACTTC,CASSLSGGSYEQYF
13,TRBD1,TRBJ2-7,.,TRBV19,TGTGCCCGAAGATTTTCAACAGGGGGCAAGCAGTACTTC,CARRFSTGGKQYF
15,TRBD1,TRBJ2-7,.,TRBV11-2,TGTGCCAGCAGCTTAGATCATAGGGGGCCCTACGAGCAGTACTTC,CASSLDHRGPYEQYF
14,TRBD1,TRBJ1-1,.,TRBV5-1,TGCGCCAGCAGCTTGCAAGGGGGCGGAACTGAAGCTTTCTTT,CASSLQGGGTEAFF
16,TRBD1,TRBJ2-5,.,TRBV2,TGTGCCAGCAGTGGCATGGGACAGGGTGACCAAGAGACCCAGTACTTC,CASSGMGQGDQETQYF
15,.,TRBJ1-5,.,TRBV5-5,TGTGCCAGCAGCTCGTCCGGGCCAGGGGCTCAGCCCCAGCATTTT,CASSSSGPGAQPQHF
14,TRBD1,TRBJ2-7,.,TRBV7-6,TGTGCCAGCAGCCCGGACAGGGGCCCCTACGAGCAGTACTTC,CASSPDRGPYEQYF
16,.,TRBJ1-1,.,TRBV14,TGTGCCAGCAAAATCCTGGGCGGGGGGCTGGACACTGAAGCTTTCTTT,CASKILGGGLDTEAFF
14,TRBD1,TRBJ2-3,.,TRBV9,TGTGCCAGCAGCGCCGGACAGGCAACAGATACGCAGTATTTT,CASSAGQATDTQYF
16,TRBD1,TRBJ1-4,.,TRBV5-1,TGCGCCAGCACCCCCGGGGGACAGGGGGCCGCTGAAAAACTGTTTTTT,CASTPGGQGAAEKLFF
14,TRBD1,TRBJ1-2,.,TRBV6-2/TRBV6-3,TGTGCCAGCAGTTTCCGGGACAGGTTCTATGGCTACACCTTC,CASSFRDRFYGYTF
17,.,TRBJ1-4,.,TRBV19,TGTGCCAGTAGTATCCCAGAGGGACTTGCAACTAATGAAAAACTGTTTTTT,CASSIPEGLATNEKLFF
13,.,TRBJ2-7,.,TRBV3-1/TRBV3-2,TGTGCCAGCAGTCGACAGGACTCCTACGAGCAGTACTTC,CASSRQDSYEQYF
10,.,TRBJ1-4,once,TRBV20-1,TGCAGTGCTCCAGGGGAAAAACTGTTTTTT,CSAPGEKLFF
15,TRBD1,TRBJ1-1,.,TRBV10-3,TGTGCCATCAGTGACCGGGACAGGGGGCATACTGAAGCTTTCTTT,CAISDRDRGHTEAFF
15,TRBD1,TRBJ2-7,.,TRBV7-9,TGTGCCAGCAGCGCCCGGACAGGAAATTCCTACGAGCAGTACTTC,CASSARTGNSYEQYF
12,TRBD2,TRBJ2-7,few,TRBV7-9,TGTGCCAGCTCGGGGGGGGCCTACGAGCAGTACTTC,CASSGGAYEQYF
14,.,TRBJ2-3,.,TRBV6-2/TRBV6-3,TGTGCCAGCAGTTACTCGAGACTAGTTCCTACGCAGTATTTT,CASSYSRLVPTQYF
13,.,TRBJ1-5,.,TRBV3-1/TRBV3-2,TGTGCCAGCAGCCAAGCACAGAATCAGCCCCAGCATTTT,CASSQAQNQPQHF
14,TRBD2,TRBJ2-7,.,TRBV15,TGTGCCACCAGCAGGCGGGGGGGGCGCGGGGAGCAGTACTTC,CATSRRGGRGEQYF
13,.,TRBJ1-2,.,TRBV6-1,TGTGCCAGCAGTGAATTAAGGGAGCATGGCTACACCTTC,CASSELREHGYTF
15,.,TRBJ2-7,.,TRBV5-6,TGTGCCAGCAGCCATGACAAGGACAGCTCCTACGAGCAGTACTTC,CASSHDKDSSYEQYF
16,.,TRBJ1-4,.,TRBV7-9,TGTGCCAGCAGCAGAGGGACGGGGGGTCTTGGTGAAAAACTGTTTTTT,CASSRGTGGLGEKLFF
14,TRBD1,TRBJ1-2,.,TRBV6-5,TGTGCCAGCAAATTAACAGGGGCCTTCTATGGCTACACCTTC,CASKLTGAFYGYTF
15,TRBD1,TRBJ2-5,once,TRBV4-2,TGTGCCAGCAGCCAAGCCGACAGGGACGCGGAGACCCAGTACTTC,CASSQADRDAETQYF
15,TRBD1,TRBJ1-3,.,TRBV5-4,TGTGCCAGCAGCTTATCGCGACAGGGTGACAACACCATATATTTT,CASSLSRQGDNTIYF
12,.,TRBJ2-3,.,TRBV19,TGTGCTTCACGGGGAGCTACAGATACGCAGTATTTT,CASRGATDTQYF
14,.,TRBJ2-3,.,TRBV6-6,TGTGCCAGCAGTTACCCCGACTTTACAGATACGCAGTATTTT,CASSYPDFTDTQYF
12,.,TRBJ1-1,.,TRBV29-1,TGCAGCGTTGAGAAAACGAGCACTGAAGCTTTCTTT,CSVEKTSTEAFF
13,.,TRBJ1-6,.,TRBV19,TGTGCCAGTACGCACACCTATAATTCACCCCTCCACTTT,CASTHTYNSPLHF
16,.,TRBJ2-3,.,TRBV4-1,TGCGCCAGCAGCCGGACGACAGTTACTAGCACAGATACGCAGTATTTT,CASSRTTVTSTDTQYF
11,.,TRBJ1-1,.,TRBV19,TGTGCCAGTAGTATAGGGACATTGGCTTTCTTT,CASSIGTLAFF